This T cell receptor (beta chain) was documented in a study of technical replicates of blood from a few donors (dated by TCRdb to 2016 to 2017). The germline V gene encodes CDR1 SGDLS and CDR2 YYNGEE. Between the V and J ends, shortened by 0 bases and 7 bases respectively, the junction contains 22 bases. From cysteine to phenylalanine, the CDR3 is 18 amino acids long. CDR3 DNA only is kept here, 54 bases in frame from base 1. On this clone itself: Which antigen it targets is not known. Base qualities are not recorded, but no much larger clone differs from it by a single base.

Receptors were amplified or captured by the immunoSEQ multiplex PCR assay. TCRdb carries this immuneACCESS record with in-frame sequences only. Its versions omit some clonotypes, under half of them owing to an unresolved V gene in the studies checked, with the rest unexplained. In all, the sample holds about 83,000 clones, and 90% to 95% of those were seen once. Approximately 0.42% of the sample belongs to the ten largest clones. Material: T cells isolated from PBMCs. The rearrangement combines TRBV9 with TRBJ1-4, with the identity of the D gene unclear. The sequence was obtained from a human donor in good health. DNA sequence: TGTGCCAGCAGCGTAGCTTTTGGTTCCCCGTACACGATTGAAAAACTGTTTTTT. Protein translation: CASSVAFGSPYTIEKLFF.